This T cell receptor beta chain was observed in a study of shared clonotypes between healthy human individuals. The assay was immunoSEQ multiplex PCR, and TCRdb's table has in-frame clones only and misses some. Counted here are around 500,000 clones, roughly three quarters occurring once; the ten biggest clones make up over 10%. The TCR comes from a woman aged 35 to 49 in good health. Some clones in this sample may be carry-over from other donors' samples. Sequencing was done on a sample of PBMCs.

The CDR3, as DNA: TGTGCCAGCTCACCACAGGGCGCTAACTCTGGAAACACCATATATTTT. It is translated as CASSPQGANSGNTIYF. The chain employs TRBV18 and TRBJ1-3, with D unclear. With 1 base removed from V and 0 bases from J, the gap between germline ends came to 10 bases. The CDR3 has 16 residues. Per the germline V gene, CDR1 is KGHSH and CDR2 is LQKENI.